A selection of T cell receptor beta chains follows, all from one sample in a study of cytomegalovirus exposure and HLA in healthy donors. The protocol was immunoSEQ multiplex PCR, while the TCRdb copy is restricted to in-frame clones and leaves out a portion. The sample table includes 40,000 or so clones. The sample was PBMCs. The receptors stem from a male donor in good health and CMV-seronegative. Each CDR3 is given without its conserved first and last residue.

CDR3aa,j_gene,v_gene
ASSPPMPEEEKLF,TRBJ1-4,TRBV18
ASSLSGGEQY,TRBJ2-7,TRBV28
AWIILDSPVASQH,TRBJ1-5,TRBV30
ASSKSRTSLGEQY,TRBJ2-7,TRBV14
ASSLWGVTSRETQY,TRBJ2-5,TRBV7-9
ASSQGFEAGGQY,TRBJ2-7,TRBV4-2
ASSRGLAGVDEQY,TRBJ2-7,TRBV5-1
ASSLAGQSGNTIY,TRBJ1-3,TRBV4-1
ASSHPRGEQY,TRBJ2-7,TRBV4-1
ASSLAVPSGSYEQY,TRBJ2-7,TRBV7-8
ASSSGTGGRWGGYT,TRBJ1-2,TRBV5-5
ATSGEGIQKLF,TRBJ1-4,TRBV6-6
ASSPSPWVAGVNNEQF,TRBJ2-1,TRBV19
ASSSGVRGQETQY,TRBJ2-5,TRBV5-1
ASSYRDSMAF,TRBJ1-1,TRBV2
ASSPRLAGNTGELF,TRBJ2-2,TRBV5-4
ASSAQGNTEAF,TRBJ1-1,TRBV2
ASSQWSSGSYEQY,TRBJ2-7,TRBV4-2
ASSLYQANYGYT,TRBJ1-2,TRBV5-1
ASSVRLAGVTDTQY,TRBJ2-3,TRBV9
ASSENRPGQAYNEQF,TRBJ2-1,TRBV6-1
ASSLGAD,TRBJ2-7,TRBV27
ASQRPGNTGELF,TRBJ2-2,TRBV5-6
ASSLDLASSYEQY,TRBJ2-7,TRBV5-1
ASSEMGTVPGELF,TRBJ2-2,TRBV6-1
AWSVTGYEQY,TRBJ2-7,TRBV30